This T cell receptor (beta chain) was identified in a study of T cells in women clearing cervical HPV infection. Turning to the study itself: Case blood was drawn when the lesion was first found; control blood after infection became undetectable.

Germline-derived CDR1 and CDR2 are SGHTA and FQGNSA. The CDR3 length is 13 residues. V lost 2 bases and J 5 bases, leaving 7 bases between the germline ends. Average input was roughly 1,100 ng genomic DNA for immunoSEQ TCR beta CDR3 amplification. This table comes from immunoSEQ multiplex PCR, and its TCRdb copy is limited to in-frame clones, with some not included. This repertoire includes tens of thousands of clones. On this clone: The CDR3 extends 3 residues past the end of the read, so its final part is completed from the germline J gene.

Each participant carried one incident cervical HPV16 infection only. This sequence was found in a woman aged 18-69 years with a cervical HPV16 infection that either progressed to CIN3+ or cleared (not recorded which). The chain has TRBV7-2 and TRBJ2-1; no definite D call. Material: blood buffy coat. CDR3 DNA (partial): TGTGCCAGCAGCTTAACCTATAACAATGAG. It translates to CASSLTYNNE. From start to end, the CDR3 is CASSLTYNNEQFF.